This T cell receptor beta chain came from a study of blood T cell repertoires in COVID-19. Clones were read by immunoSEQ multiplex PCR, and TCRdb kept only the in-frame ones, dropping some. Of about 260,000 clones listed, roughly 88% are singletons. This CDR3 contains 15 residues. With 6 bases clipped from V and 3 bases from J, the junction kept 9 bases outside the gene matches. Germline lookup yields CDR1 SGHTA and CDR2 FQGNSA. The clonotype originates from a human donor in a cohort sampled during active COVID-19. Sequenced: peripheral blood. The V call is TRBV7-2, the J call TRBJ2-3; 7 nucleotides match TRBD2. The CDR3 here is CASRTSSGRTDTQYF. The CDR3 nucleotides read TGTGCCAGCAGAACTTCTAGCGGCAGAACAGATACGCAGTATTTT.